Listed here are 13 T cell receptor beta chains from one sample, sequenced in a study of lymphopenia after photon versus proton radiotherapy. Some clones are missing from TCRdb's copy, which holds only in-frame ones; the method was immunoSEQ multiplex PCR. The sample has about 29,000 clones, roughly 89% seen once; the top ten hold 50%. The starting material was peripheral blood, obtained from a patient treated with proton-based radiotherapy. Every receptor here comes from a woman aged 55-70 years with cholangiocarcinoma. Some clones in this sample may be carry-over from other donors' samples.

The rearrangement joins TRBV7-3 to TRBJ2-4; the D is unclear. With 2 bases removed from V and 5 bases from J, the gap between germline ends came to 13 bases. This CDR3 spans 15 amino acids. The germline gives CDR1 SGHTA, CDR2 FQGTGA. DNA for the CDR3: TGTGCCAGCAGCTTAGGACCTCGTGGGGAAAACATTCAGTACTTC. Protein product: CASSLGPRGENIQYF.

The CDR3 DNA is TGTGCCAGTAGGACCCCTGGCGGGGGTGCAGATACGCAGTATTTT. Encoded protein: CASRTPGGGADTQYF. The chain has TRBV19 and TRBJ2-3; 7 positions agree with TRBD2. Germline V lookup: CDR1 LNHDA, CDR2 SQIVND (reference sequence). The V and J ends lost 6 bases and 4 bases, in that order; junction bases with no gene match: 10. The CDR3 is made up of 15 amino acids.

The rearrangement joins TRBV19 to TRBJ2-3; D ambiguous. V lost 5 bases and J lost 4, with 13 bases in between. The CDR3 contains 14 residues. Germline V CDR1 and CDR2: LNHDA, SQIVND (reference sequence). CDR3 DNA: TGTGCCAGTAGTTCCCACAGCTCTGCAGATACGCAGTATTTT. Amino acids: CASSSHSSADTQYF.

The V call is TRBV10-1, the J call TRBJ1-5; 7 bases map to TRBD1. CDR1 and CDR2 from the germline V gene are WNHNN and SYGVQD (reference sequence). The V segment lost 6 bases and the J segment 1 base; nucleotides outside the gene matches: 3. CDR3 length equals 14 residues. This CDR3 reads CASRPGQSNQPQHF. The CDR3 nucleotides read TGCGCCAGCAGGCCGGGACAGAGCAATCAGCCCCAGCATTTT.

The CDR3 DNA sequence: TGTGCCAGCAGCTCGAGGGCCACTGAAGCTTTCTTT. This encodes CASSSRATEAFF. V and J are TRBV11-3 and TRBJ1-1; D is ambiguous. The CDR3 sequence is 12 residues long. V was shortened by 4 bases and J by 4 bases, with 7 bases between the two germline ends. Germline V gene data show CDR1 as SGHNT and CDR2 as YENEEA.

V and J are TRBV5-5 and TRBJ2-1; D gene unclear. Germline V CDR1 and CDR2: SGHKS, YYEKEE (reference sequence). The CDR3 has 15 amino acids. Trimming left V 2 bases short and J 3 bases short, with 12 bases between. In nucleotides, the CDR3 is TGTGCCAGCAGCTTCTACTCCGGGTACTACAATGAGCAGTTCTTC. The encoded protein is CASSFYSGYYNEQFF.

J is TRBJ1-5 and V is TRBV5-8; maybe TRBD1 (6 bases). Trimming left V 3 bases short and J 3 bases short, with 13 bases between. Germline V gives CDR1 SGHTS, CDR2 YDEGEE. The CDR3 covers 15 residues. The CDR3 DNA reads TGTGCCAGCAGCTCCCGGACAGAAAACAATCAGCCCCAGCATTTT. Translated, it gives CASSSRTENNQPQHF.

This chain uses TRBV6-1 with TRBJ2-2; 7 bases fit TRBD2. Germline V gene lookup returns CDR1 MNHNS and CDR2 SASEGT. V trimming: 1 base; J trimming: 5 bases; junction bases outside the gene matches: 7. This CDR3 is 16 amino acids long. In nucleotides, the CDR3 is TGTGCCAGCAGTGAAGGGAGGCGGCGGGAGACCGGGGAGCTGTTTTTT. Encoded protein: CASSEGRRRETGELFF.

This sequence joins TRBV6-5 and TRBJ2-4; possible D gene TRBD2, 7 bases. The germline V gene encodes CDR1 MNHEY and CDR2 SVGAGI. The CDR3 sequence is 15 residues long. V lost 6 bases and J lost 3, with 15 bases in between. CDR3: CASSTRGTNKNIQYF. DNA of the CDR3: TGTGCCAGCAGCACGAGGGGGACTAACAAAAACATTCAGTACTTC.

V and J are TRBV29-1 and TRBJ1-1; no firm D call. The CDR3 extends over 14 amino acids. CDR1 SQVTM and CDR2 ANQGSEA come from the germline V gene. With 0 bases removed from V and 0 bases from J, the gap between germline ends came to 8 bases. The CDR3 coding sequence is TGCAGCGTTGAAGAGGGATTAATGAACACTGAAGCTTTCTTT. Its translation is CSVEEGLMNTEAFF. Using reference TRBV29-1 and TRBJ1-1 for the parts outside the CDR3, the full variable domain is SAVISQKPSRDICQRGTSLTIQCQVDSQVTMMFWYRQQPGQSLTLIATANQGSEATYESGFVIDKFPISRPNLTFSTLTVSNMSPEDSSIYLCSVEEGLMNTEAFFGQGTRLTVV.

V is TRBV29-1 and J is TRBJ2-7; TRBD1 is a possible D gene (5 bases). Germline assignment: CDR1 SQVTM and CDR2 ANQGSEA. The CDR3 is 13 amino acids. The V end was cut by 4 bases, the J end by 4 bases, with 14 bases between. In DNA, the CDR3 is TGCAGCGTTGGTGGGCAGGGTAGATACGAGCAGTACTTC. Translating gives CSVGGQGRYEQYF.

The V gene is TRBV18, the J gene TRBJ2-5, with D tentatively TRBD2 (6 bases). This CDR3 is 13 amino acids long. The germline V gene has CDR1 KGHSH and CDR2 LQKENI. Trimming left V 6 bases short and J 5 bases short, with 13 bases between. Here the CDR3 reads CASSPMEGETQYF. Written as DNA, the CDR3 is TGTGCCAGCTCCCCCATGGAGGGGGAGACCCAGTACTTC.

This sequence joins TRBV5-6 and TRBJ1-1; TRBD1 might be the D (5 bases). The ends were cut back, 0 bases at V and 5 bases at J, with 14 bases in the middle. Germline CDR1 SGHDT, CDR2 YYEEEE. The CDR3 contains 15 residues. CDR3 in DNA: TGTGCCAGCAGCTTGGAGTCCGGGGGGAGGACTGAAGCTTTCTTT. Residues: CASSLESGGRTEAFF.